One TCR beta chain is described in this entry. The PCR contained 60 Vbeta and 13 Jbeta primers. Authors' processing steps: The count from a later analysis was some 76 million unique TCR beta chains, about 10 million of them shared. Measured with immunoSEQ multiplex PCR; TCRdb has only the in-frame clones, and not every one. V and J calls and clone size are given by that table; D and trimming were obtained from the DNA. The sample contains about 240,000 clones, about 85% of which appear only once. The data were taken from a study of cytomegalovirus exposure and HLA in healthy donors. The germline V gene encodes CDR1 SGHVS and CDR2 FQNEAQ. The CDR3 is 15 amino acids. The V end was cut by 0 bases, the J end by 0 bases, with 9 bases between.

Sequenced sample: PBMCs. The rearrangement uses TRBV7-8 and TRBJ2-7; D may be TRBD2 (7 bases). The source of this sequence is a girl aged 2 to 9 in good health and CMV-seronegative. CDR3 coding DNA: TGTGCCAGCAGCTTAGCGGCGGGGGCCTCCTACGAGCAGTACTTC. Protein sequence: CASSLAAGASYEQYF. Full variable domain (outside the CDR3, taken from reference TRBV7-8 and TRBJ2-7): GAGVSQSPRYKVAKRGQDVALRCDPISGHVSLFWYQQALGQGPEFLTYFQNEAQLDKSGLPSDRFFAERPEGSVSTLKIQRTQQEDSAVYLCASSLAAGASYEQYFGPGTRLTVT.